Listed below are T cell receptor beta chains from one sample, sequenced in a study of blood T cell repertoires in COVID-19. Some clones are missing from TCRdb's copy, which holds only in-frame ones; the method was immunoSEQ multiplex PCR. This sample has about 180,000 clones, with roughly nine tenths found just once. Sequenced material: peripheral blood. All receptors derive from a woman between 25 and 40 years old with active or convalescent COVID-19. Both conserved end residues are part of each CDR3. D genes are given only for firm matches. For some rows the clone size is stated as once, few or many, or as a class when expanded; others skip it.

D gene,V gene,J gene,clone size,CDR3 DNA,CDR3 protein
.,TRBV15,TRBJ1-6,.,TGTGCCACCAGCAGAGATGACAGACCAGGATCACCCCTCCACTTT,CATSRDDRPGSPLHF
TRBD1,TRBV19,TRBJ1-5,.,TGTGCCAGTAGTAATCAAGACAGGGTGACTTATAGCAATCAGCCCCAGCATTTT,CASSNQDRVTYSNQPQHF
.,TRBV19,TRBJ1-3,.,TGTGCCAGTAGTATCTCCGCTGGAAACACCATATATTTT,CASSISAGNTIYF
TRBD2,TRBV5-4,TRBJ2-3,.,TGTGCCAGCAGCTTGGTAGCGGGAGACACAGATACGCAGTATTTT,CASSLVAGDTDTQYF
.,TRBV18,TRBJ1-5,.,TGTGCCAGCTCACCCCAGGGCAGCAATCAGCCCCAGCATTTT,CASSPQGSNQPQHF
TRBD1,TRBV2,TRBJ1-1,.,TGTGCCAGCAGTGAAGAAGGGGGCTTATATAACACTGAAGCTTTCTTT,CASSEEGGLYNTEAFF
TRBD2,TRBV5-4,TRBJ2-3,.,TGTGCCAGCAGCTTGGCCAGTGTAGCGGGAGGGAGGTCAGATACGCAGTATTTT,CASSLASVAGGRSDTQYF
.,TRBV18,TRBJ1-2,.,TGTGCCAGCTCACCCACCTTCCTAGACGCACCGAACTATGGCTACACCTTC,CASSPTFLDAPNYGYTF
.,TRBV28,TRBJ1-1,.,TGTGCCAGCAGTTTACTGGGGAGTACTGAAGCTTTCTTT,CASSLLGSTEAFF
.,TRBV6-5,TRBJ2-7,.,TGTGCCAGCAGTAAACAGGGTTCCTACGAGCAGTACTTC,CASSKQGSYEQYF
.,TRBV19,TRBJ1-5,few,TGTGCCGTATCTGGGCGGCCCCAGCATTTT,CAVSGRPQHF
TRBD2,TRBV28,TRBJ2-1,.,TGTGCCAGCAGTCTTTTGGGACTAGCGGGGAACAATGAGCAGTTCTTC,CASSLLGLAGNNEQFF
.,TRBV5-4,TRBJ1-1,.,TGTGCCAGCAGCCCAGGACAGATAAACCCTGAAGCTTTCTTT,CASSPGQINPEAFF
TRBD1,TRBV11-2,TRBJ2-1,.,TGTGCCAGCAGCTACAGGGGGGCGGCGGAGCAGTTCTTC,CASSYRGAAEQFF
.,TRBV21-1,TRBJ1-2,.,TGTGCCAGCAGCGCAAAACTTAGTAAGCCCTATGGCTACACCTTC,CASSAKLSKPYGYTF
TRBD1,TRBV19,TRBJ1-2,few,TGTGCCAGTGGTGTGTTCTTGGAGGGGGCGGACTATGGCTACACCTTC,CASGVFLEGADYGYTF
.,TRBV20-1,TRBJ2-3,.,TGCAGTGCTAGTACCAGGGCCCGCACAGATACGCAGTATTTT,CSASTRARTDTQYF
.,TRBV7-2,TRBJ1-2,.,TGTGCCAGCAGCTTAGAGGTGTCCGTCGGGGGTTATGGCTACACCTTC,CASSLEVSVGGYGYTF
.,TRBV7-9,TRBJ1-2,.,TGTGCCAGCAGCCCGTTACTGAGTTATGGCTACACCTTC,CASSPLLSYGYTF
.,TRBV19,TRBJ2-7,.,TGTGCCAGTAGTACCGCCGGGACACCCTACGAGCAGTACTTC,CASSTAGTPYEQYF
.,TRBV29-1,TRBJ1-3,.,TGCAGCGTTGAAGATCGTTCGGGAAACACCATATATTTT,CSVEDRSGNTIYF
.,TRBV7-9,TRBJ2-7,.,TGTGCCAGCAGCTTAGGGCAGGGGTTGTACGAGCAGTACTTC,CASSLGQGLYEQYF
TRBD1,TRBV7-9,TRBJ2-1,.,TGTGCCAGCAGCAAGGGACAGTCCTACAATGAGCAGTTCTTC,CASSKGQSYNEQFF
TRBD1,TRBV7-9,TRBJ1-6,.,TGTGCCAGCAGCAACCGGACAGGGCCTCGGTATTCACCCCTCCACTTT,CASSNRTGPRYSPLHF
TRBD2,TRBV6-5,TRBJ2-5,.,TGTGCCAGCAGTCGGGGGGGAGAGACCCAGTACTTC,CASSRGGETQYF
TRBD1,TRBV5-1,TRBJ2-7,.,TGCGCCAGCAGCCCCTGGACAGGGCCCTCCTACGAGCAGTACTTC,CASSPWTGPSYEQYF
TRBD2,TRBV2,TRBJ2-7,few,TGTGCCAGCAGTGAGGGACTAGGGATCTACGAGCAGTACTTC,CASSEGLGIYEQYF
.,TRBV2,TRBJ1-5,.,TGTGCCAGCAGTGATATCGGGGGGCTCCAGGGTCAGCCCCAGCATTTT,CASSDIGGLQGQPQHF
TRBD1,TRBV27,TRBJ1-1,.,TGTGCCAGCAGCAATCGACAGGGGGGCCACACTGAAGCTTTCTTT,CASSNRQGGHTEAFF
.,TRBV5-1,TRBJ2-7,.,TGCGCCAGCAGCTTGGCCAATTTCGGGGGATCCTACGAGCAGTACTTC,CASSLANFGGSYEQYF
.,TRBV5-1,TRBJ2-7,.,TGCGCCAGCAGCTTGGCCCGGAGGGAAGAGCAGTACTTC,CASSLARREEQYF
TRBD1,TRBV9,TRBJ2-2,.,TGTGCCAGCAGCCCAGGGGGCCAAGGGGAGCTGTTTTTT,CASSPGGQGELFF
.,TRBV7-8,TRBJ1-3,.,TGTGCCAGCAGCTTATTCCCGGGGGACGGAAACACCATATATTTT,CASSLFPGDGNTIYF
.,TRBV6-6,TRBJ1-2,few,TGTGCCAGCAGTAGCGGGACTCCCGGTGGCTACACCTTC,CASSSGTPGGYTF
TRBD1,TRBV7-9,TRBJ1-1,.,TGTGCCAGCAGCTTCGACAGGGACGCTTTCTTT,CASSFDRDAFF
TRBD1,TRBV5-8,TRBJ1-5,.,TGTGCCAGCAGCTGGGGACAGGGAGTGAGCAATCAGCCCCAGCATTTT,CASSWGQGVSNQPQHF
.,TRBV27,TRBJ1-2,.,TGTGCCAGCAGTTTGGCGGGCATCTATGGCTACACCTTC,CASSLAGIYGYTF
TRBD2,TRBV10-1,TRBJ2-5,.,TGCGCCAGCAGTGAGAGGGCCGGGGGGTACCAAGAGACCCAGTACTTC,CASSERAGGYQETQYF
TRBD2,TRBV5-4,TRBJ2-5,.,TGTGCCAGCAGCTCGGAGCGGGGTAGCGGGAGGGCCGGGGAGACCCAGTACTTC,CASSSERGSGRAGETQYF
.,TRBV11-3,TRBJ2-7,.,TGTGCCAGCAGCTTAGGTGCAGGGGAAAACTACGAGCAGTACTTC,CASSLGAGENYEQYF
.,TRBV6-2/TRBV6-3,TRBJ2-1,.,TGTGCCAGCAGTTACCAAGACAGGTTGAACAATGAGCAGTTCTTC,CASSYQDRLNNEQFF
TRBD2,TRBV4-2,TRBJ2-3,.,TGTGCCAGCAGCCAAGACCACAACCAGCGGGAGGGTAACACAGATACGCAGTATTTT,CASSQDHNQREGNTDTQYF
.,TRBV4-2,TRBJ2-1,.,TGTGCCAGCAGCCAAGATCCACAGATCTCCTACAATGAGCAGTTCTTC,CASSQDPQISYNEQFF